This T cell receptor (beta chain) was sequenced for a study of T cells in Graves' hyperthyroidism and ophthalmopathy. Ophthalmopathy in the patients scored at least 3 on Clinical Activity Score and at least 4 on NOSPECS grade, lasting under 3 months. Uncontrolled infection, other autoimmune disease, pregnancy or lactation disqualified patients from enrolment. Diagnosis rested on symptoms, serum thyroxine and TRAb, thyroid ultrasound, and orbital computed tomography. The source of the PBMCs was over 8.5 ml of fresh peripheral blood. Researchers took RNA transcripts and amplified the TCR beta CDR3 regions from them. TCR CDR3 underwent first-round RT-PCR with the HTBI primer set. TCRdb recomputed calls from the multiplex PCR reads with MiXCR, one row per CDR3 protein. The sample records about 520,000 distinct CDR3 sequences, roughly 25% being singletons. The CDR3 is 11 residues long. Germline values: CDR1 DFQATT, CDR2 SNEGSKA (reference sequence). Trimming left V 5 bases short and J 3 bases short, with 7 bases between.

Many counts were recorded for this clonotype. The V and J genes are TRBV20-1 and TRBJ1-2; D gene unclear. What was sequenced was blood. This receptor was identified in a woman aged 25 to 39 with Graves' ophthalmopathy. CDR3 protein: CSARKDYGYTF. For the CDR3, the DNA is TGCAGTGCTCGCAAGGACTATGGCTACACCTTC.